This T cell receptor (beta chain) came from a study of CD8+CD57+ T cells in acquired aplastic anemia. In the study overall: Healthy donor sequencing depth: 10 million to 10.8 million CD4+, roughly 12 million CD8+ reads. Findings of the study overall: The number of CD8+ CDR3 sequences shared by patients and controls was about 27.

Trimming left V 5 bases short and J 3 bases short, with 11 bases between. Germline CDR1 reads SGHVS; CDR2 reads FQNEAQ. This CDR3 is 14 amino acids long. This clonotype occurred many times. Its antigen is as yet unknown. Researchers used genomic DNA as the template to profile TCR beta VDJ and CDR3. TCRdb re-analysed the reads in MiXCR, keeping a single row per CDR3 protein. The table has hundreds of thousands of distinct CDR3 sequences, 65% to 75% seen once. The receptor's source is a human donor in good health, serving as a control. This rearrangement joins TRBV7-8 to TRBJ1-3; D unresolved. The specimen was sorted CD4+, CD8+, or CD8+CD57+ T cells (not recorded which) from PBMCs. The CDR3 protein is CASSPLVGGNTIYF. The CDR3 nucleotides are TGTGCCAGCAGCCCCCTGGTGGGTGGAAACACCATATATTTT.